This TCR beta chain was retrieved from a study of cytomegalovirus exposure and HLA in healthy donors. V lost 5 bases and J 0 bases, leaving 11 bases between the germline ends. The V gene's germline CDR1 is MDHEN and CDR2 SYDVKM. The CDR3 totals 14 residues. Amplification used 60 Vbeta primers and 13 Jbeta primers. Produced via immunoSEQ multiplex PCR; TCRdb's table is partial and in-frame only. The table has 170,000 or so clones, 77% seen once. The receptor was derived from an older woman in good health and CMV-seropositive. This chain uses TRBV28 with TRBJ2-7, with D perhaps TRBD1 (6 bases). The sample was PBMCs. The CDR3 DNA reads TGTGCCAGCAGTGCCCAACAGGGCTCCTACGAGCAGTACTTC. Translated, it gives CASSAQQGSYEQYF.